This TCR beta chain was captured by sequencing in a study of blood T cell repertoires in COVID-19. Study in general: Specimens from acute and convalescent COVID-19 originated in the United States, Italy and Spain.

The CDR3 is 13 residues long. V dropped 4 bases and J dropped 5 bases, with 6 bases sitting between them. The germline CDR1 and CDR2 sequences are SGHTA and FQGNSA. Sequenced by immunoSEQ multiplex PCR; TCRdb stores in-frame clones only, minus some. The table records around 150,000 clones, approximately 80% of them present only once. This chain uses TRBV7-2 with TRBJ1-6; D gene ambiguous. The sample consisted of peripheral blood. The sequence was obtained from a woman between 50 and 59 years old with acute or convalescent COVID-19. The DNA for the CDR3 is TGTGCCAGCAGCTCCCCAGATAATTCACCCCTCCACTTT. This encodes CASSSPDNSPLHF.